Below are 2 T cell receptor beta chains sequenced from a single sample in a study of blood T cell repertoires in COVID-19. TCRdb keeps only in-frame clones here, not all; method: immunoSEQ multiplex PCR. The table has over 200,000 clones, 80% to 90% seen once. Specimen: PBMCs or T cells enriched from blood (not recorded which). All receptors derive from a man younger than 35 with acute COVID-19.

This clone came up a few times. The V and J genes are TRBV7-9 and TRBJ2-3; tentative D call: TRBD2 (6 bases). The germline CDR1 and CDR2 sequences are SEHNR and FQNEAQ (reference sequence). V lost 5 bases and J lost 0, with 15 bases in between. The CDR3 has 16 residues. In nucleotides, the CDR3 is TGTGCCAGCAGCCCGCTCCCAGGGACTAGCACAGATACGCAGTATTTT. Residues: CASSPLPGTSTDTQYF.

The sample holds a few counts of this clone. This chain links TRBV7-2 with TRBJ2-1; tentatively, D is TRBD2 (6 bases). The CDR3 loop spans 17 amino acids. Germline values: CDR1 SGHTA, CDR2 FQGNSA. The germline V and J ends were trimmed by 5 bases and 6 bases, with 23 bases remaining between them. CDR3: CASSQKTGRMLGNEQFF. The CDR3 nucleotides are TGTGCCAGCAGCCAAAAGACCGGGAGAATGTTGGGCAATGAGCAGTTCTTC.